The T cell receptor beta chain described here comes from a study of T cell repertoires in cytomegalovirus infection. Study-level background: Through public TCR beta signatures, both CMV infection and matching HLA type were indicated. General observations from the study: Predominance within the ex vivo response was attributable to HLA-C-restricted CMV-specific TCR beta clonotypes. Carriers of CMV plus the relevant HLA were identified by cumulative public TCR beta family frequency.

TCRdb re-analysed the reads in MiXCR, keeping a single row per CDR3 protein. The repertoire holds 450,000 to 650,000 distinct CDR3 sequences, with around 27% as singletons. The sample holds a few counts of this clonotype. Its antigen is currently unknown. The sequence came from a human donor in good health (CMV status not recorded). Some clones in this sample may be carry-over from other donors' samples. Sequencing input: PBMCs.

The CDR3 region is CASSFSRGYEQYF. The CDR3 DNA is TGTGCCAGCAGCTTCTCCCGGGGCTACGAGCAGTACTTC. The chain has TRBV7-9 and TRBJ2-7; weak D call: TRBD2 (5 bases). V was cut by 3 bases and J by 3 bases, with 9 bases left in between. CDR3 length: 13 residues. Germline loops: CDR1 SEHNR, CDR2 FQNEAQ (reference sequence).